The 8 T cell receptor beta chains presented below share a single source sample, sequenced in a study of blood T cells in healthy people across ages. Next came a second PCR, run for about 6 to 12 cycles, which used a sample-barcoded 5' primer along with a J-beta primer mix. TCRdb reprocessed the 5' RACE reads with MiXCR, giving one entry per CDR3 protein. The top ten clones hold roughly 12% of a sample with around 1.5 million distinct CDR3 sequences, 30% to 40% of them seen once. Sequencing input: blood. These TCRs come from a woman younger than 45 in good health.

This clonotype was detected only a few times. The gene calls are TRBV11-2 and TRBJ2-7, with D perhaps TRBD1 or TRBD2 (5 bases each). Germline CDR1 SGHAT, CDR2 FQNNGV. V was shortened by 5 bases and J by 7 bases, with 18 bases between the two germline ends. The CDR3 is made up of 14 amino acids. The CDR3 is CASSRSGTLVEQYF. As DNA, the CDR3 is TGTGCCAGCAGCCGATCCGGGACCCTAGTTGAGCAGTACTTC.

The chain has TRBV20-1 and TRBJ1-2; no clear D gene. Trimming took off 6 bases at V and 4 bases at J, with 15 bases between the two ends. CDR1 is DFQATT and CDR2 is SNEGSKA in the germline V gene (reference sequence). There are 13 residues in the CDR3. The CDR3 coding sequence is TGCAGTGCCTCCGGCCTCCCAGGCTATGGCTACACCTTC. Translation gives CSASGLPGYGYTF.

The J gene is TRBJ2-5, the V gene TRBV11-2, with 7 bases matching TRBD2. CDR1 and CDR2 (germline): SGHAT, FQNNGV. CDR3 length equals 15 residues. Germline trimming cut 5 bases from V and 2 bases from J; bases unmatched to any gene: 8. This CDR3 is CASSPGTKKQETQYF. The DNA for the CDR3 is TGTGCCAGCAGCCCAGGGACTAAAAAACAAGAGACCCAGTACTTC.

The chain carries TRBV24-1 and TRBJ2-2; 7 bases fit TRBD1. V shed 3 bases, J shed 0 bases, and the junction held 3 bases outside the gene matches. The CDR3 totals 16 residues. Germline V gives CDR1 KGHDR, CDR2 SFDVKD. The CDR3, as DNA: TGTGCCACCAGTGATACCCAGGGGGCGAACACCGGGGAGCTGTTTTTT. This translates into CATSDTQGANTGELFF.

This clonotype was picked up a small number of times. The chain employs TRBV19 and TRBJ1-2; D unclear. The CDR3 consists of 13 residues. V was pared by 9 bases and J by 7 bases, with 18 bases between. The germline CDR1 and CDR2 sequences are LNHDA and SQIVND (reference sequence). The CDR3 nucleotides read TGTGCCAGCGCCCCCGGGAGGATTGGTGGCTACACCTTC. Protein sequence: CASAPGRIGGYTF.

This clonotype has a count of ten or more. This chain uses TRBV12-3 or TRBV12-4 with TRBJ2-3, with 8 nucleotides matching TRBD1. CDR3 length: 17 residues. V shed 5 bases, J shed 4 bases, and the junction held 14 bases outside the gene matches. The CDR3 sequence: CASSPLPGTGKADTQYF. DNA of the CDR3: TGTGCCAGCAGTCCCCTGCCCGGGACAGGAAAGGCAGATACGCAGTATTTT.

This clonotype came up a few times. The V call is TRBV5-1, the J call TRBJ2-1; 8 bases are a match to TRBD2. This CDR3 spans 14 amino acids. Trimming removed 2 bases from V and 6 bases from J; junction bases left unmatched: 4. Germline lookup yields CDR1 SGHRS and CDR2 YFSETQ. CDR3 residues: CASSLFSGTNEQFF. DNA for the CDR3: TGCGCCAGCAGCTTATTTAGCGGGACCAATGAGCAGTTCTTC.

In regard to this clonotype: The junction departs from germline at one end; a sequencing error may be responsible. The V gene is TRBV9, the J gene TRBJ1-2; tentative D call: TRBD1 (6 bases). CDR3 length equals 13 residues. Germline assignment: CDR1 SGDLS and CDR2 YYNGEE. The DNA of the CDR3 is TGTGCCAGCAGCGCCCGGACAGACTATGGCTACATCTTC. Amino acid sequence: CASSARTDYGYIF.